This entry is about one T cell receptor (beta chain). Its antigen is unknown. Libraries were prepared by immunoSEQ multiplex PCR; TCRdb keeps only in-frame clonotypes and omits some of them. The top ten clones hold approximately 1.7% of a sample with about 79,000 clones, about 74% of them seen once. ViraFEST used viral peptide pools to expand antigen-specific CD4+ T cells before sequencing. An approximately nine-day culture period preceded the isolation of CD4+ T cells. IL-2 at approximately 9.7 IU/ml and peptides at around 9.1 ug/ml were added to cultured PBMC, around 2 million per well. V lost 0 bases and J 7 bases, leaving 13 bases between the germline ends. The germline V gene has CDR1 SGHRS and CDR2 YFSETQ. The CDR3 has 14 residues. The data originate from a study of vaccination effects on CD4 cells after COVID-19.

This receptor was identified in a human donor who received a COVID-19 vaccine. The chain has TRBV5-1 and TRBJ1-1; maybe TRBD1 (5 bases). This specimen was CD4+ T cells from PBMCs cultured with HCoV-229E spike peptides, taken before COVID-19 vaccination. CDR3: CASSLGTPFGEAFF. The CDR3 DNA sequence: TGCGCCAGCAGCTTGGGGACACCGTTCGGTGAAGCTTTCTTT.